This TCR beta chain was retrieved from a study of tumor and adjacent non-tumor tissue in lung cancer. Study-wide results and limits: Tumor tissue had significantly higher TCR diversity than normal lung. Shorter survival was associated with higher TCR diversity in tumors. Normal lung showed higher cumulative top 100 clone frequency than tumor.

RNA was extracted from bulk tissue without any cell sorting. Distant lung tissue was collected more than 3 cm away from the tumor edge. The CDR3 contains 13 residues. V was cut by 5 bases and J by 8 bases, with 15 bases left in between. Germline V gives CDR1 MDHEN, CDR2 SYDVKM. The library came from three nested PCR rounds adapted from ARM-PCR protocols. TCRdb reprocessed the multiplex PCR reads with MiXCR, giving one entry per CDR3 protein. The sample shows roughly 75,000 distinct CDR3 sequences, roughly 80% of them seen only once. Of note for this clonotype: What it binds is unknown. A read error may explain this, as a much larger clone is one base away. The conserved phenylalanine or tryptophan normally closing the CDR3 is absent here, so this likely arose from a read error.

The specimen was distant non-tumor lung tissue. The chain combines TRBV28 with TRBJ1-2; D is possibly TRBD1 (6 bases). This receptor was taken from a man between 60 and 75 years old with non-small cell lung cancer. The CDR3 protein is CASSIGAGVGYTL. Here the CDR3 DNA reads TGTGCCAGCAGTATTGGGGCAGGGGTGGGCTACACCCTC.